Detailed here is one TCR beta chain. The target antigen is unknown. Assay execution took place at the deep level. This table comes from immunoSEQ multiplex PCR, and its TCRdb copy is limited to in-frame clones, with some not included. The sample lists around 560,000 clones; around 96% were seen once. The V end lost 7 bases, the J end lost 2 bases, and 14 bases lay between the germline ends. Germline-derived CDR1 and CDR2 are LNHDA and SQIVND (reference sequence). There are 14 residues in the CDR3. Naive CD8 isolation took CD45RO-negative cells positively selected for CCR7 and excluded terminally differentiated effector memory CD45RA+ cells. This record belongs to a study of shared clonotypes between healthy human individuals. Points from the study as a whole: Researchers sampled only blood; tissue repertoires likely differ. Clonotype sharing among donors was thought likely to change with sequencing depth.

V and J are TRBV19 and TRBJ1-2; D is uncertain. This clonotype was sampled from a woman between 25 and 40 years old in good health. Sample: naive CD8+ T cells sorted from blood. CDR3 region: CASTQFTTNYGYTF. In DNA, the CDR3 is TGTGCCAGTACCCAATTCACCACCAACTATGGCTACACCTTC.